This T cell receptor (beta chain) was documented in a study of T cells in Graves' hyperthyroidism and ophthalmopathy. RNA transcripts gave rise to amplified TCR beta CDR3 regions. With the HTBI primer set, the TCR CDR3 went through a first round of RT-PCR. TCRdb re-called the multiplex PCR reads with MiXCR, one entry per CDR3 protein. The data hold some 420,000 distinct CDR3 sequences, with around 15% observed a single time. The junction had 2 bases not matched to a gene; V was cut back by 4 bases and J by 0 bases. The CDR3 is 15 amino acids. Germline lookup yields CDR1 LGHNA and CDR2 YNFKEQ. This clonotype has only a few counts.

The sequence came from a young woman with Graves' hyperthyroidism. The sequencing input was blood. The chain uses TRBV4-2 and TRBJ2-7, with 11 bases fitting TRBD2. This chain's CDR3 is CASSRGLADSYEQYF. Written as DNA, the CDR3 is TGTGCCAGCAGCCGGGGACTAGCGGACTCCTACGAGCAGTACTTC.